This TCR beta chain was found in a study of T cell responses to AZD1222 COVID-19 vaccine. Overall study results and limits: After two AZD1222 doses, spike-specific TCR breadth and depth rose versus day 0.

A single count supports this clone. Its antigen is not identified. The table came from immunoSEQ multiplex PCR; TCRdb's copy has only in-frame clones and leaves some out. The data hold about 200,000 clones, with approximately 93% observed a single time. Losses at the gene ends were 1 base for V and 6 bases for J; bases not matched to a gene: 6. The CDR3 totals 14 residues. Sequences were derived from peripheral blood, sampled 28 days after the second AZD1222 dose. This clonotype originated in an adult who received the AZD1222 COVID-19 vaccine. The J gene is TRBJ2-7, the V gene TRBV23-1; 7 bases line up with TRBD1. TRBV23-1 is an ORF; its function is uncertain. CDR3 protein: CASSQLRQGGEQYF. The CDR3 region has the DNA TGCGCCAGCAGTCAATTGAGACAGGGTGGCGAGCAGTACTTC.